This T cell receptor (beta chain) was recovered during a study of shared clonotypes between healthy human individuals. This clone was counted only a few times. Method: immunoSEQ multiplex PCR; TCRdb's copy keeps in-frame clones and lacks some. Of approximately 980,000 clones in the sample, less than 85% were seen once. Trimming cost V 4 bases and J 1 base, with 7 bases left between them. The germline V gene has CDR1 SEHNR and CDR2 FQNEAQ (reference sequence). CDR3 length equals 13 residues. This TCR derives from a man aged 18 to 30 in good health. The sample taken for sequencing was memory CD4+ T cells sorted from blood. The subset here: CD45RA-negative fraction. This chain joins TRBV7-9 and TRBJ1-1; perhaps TRBD1 as D (5 bases). The CDR3 loop is CASSWGENTEAFF. The CDR3 nucleotides are TGTGCCAGCAGCTGGGGGGAGAACACTGAAGCTTTCTTT. The variable domain in full, completed from reference TRBV7-9 and TRBJ1-1, reads DTGVSQNPRHKITKRGQNVTFRCDPISEHNRLYWYRQTLGQGPEFLTYFQNEAQLEKSRLLSDRFSAERPKGSFSTLEIQRTEQGDSAMYLCASSWGENTEAFFGQGTRLTVV.